This T cell receptor (beta chain) comes out of a study of cytomegalovirus exposure and HLA in healthy donors. Study at large: The early release's HLA-typed donors yielded 65 million to 85 million unique TCRs.

General study results and limits: Among the CMV-associated chains, a few were confirmed in vitro as specific for CMV antigens.

Only a few counts were recorded for this clone. The antigen remains undetermined. Primers included in the PCR were 60 Vbeta and 13 Jbeta primers. Using immunoSEQ multiplex PCR, the repertoire was profiled, and TCRdb retains in-frame clones only, with some absent. The sample has under 200,000 clones; roughly 70% are singletons. This CDR3 comprises 12 residues. Germline CDR1 SGHDT, CDR2 YYEEEE. V gave up 1 base and J gave up 12 bases, with 10 bases separating them. The genes are TRBV5-6 and TRBJ1-4; no definite D call. This receptor was identified in a woman aged 45-60 years in good health and CMV-seropositive. Material: PBMCs. The DNA of the CDR3 is TGTGCCAGCAGCTTGTTCCTCGGGGAACTGTTTTTT. It codes for CASSLFLGELFF.